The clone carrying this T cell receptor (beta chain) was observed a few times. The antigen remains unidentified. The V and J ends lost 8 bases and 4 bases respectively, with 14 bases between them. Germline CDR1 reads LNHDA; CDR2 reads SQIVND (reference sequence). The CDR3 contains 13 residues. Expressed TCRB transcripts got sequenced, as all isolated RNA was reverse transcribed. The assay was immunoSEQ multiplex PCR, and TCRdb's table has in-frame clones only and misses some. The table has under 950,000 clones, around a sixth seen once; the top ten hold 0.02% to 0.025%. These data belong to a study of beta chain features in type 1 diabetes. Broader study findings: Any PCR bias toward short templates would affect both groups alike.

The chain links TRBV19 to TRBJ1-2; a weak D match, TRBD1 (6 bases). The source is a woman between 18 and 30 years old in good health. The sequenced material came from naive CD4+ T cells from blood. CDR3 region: CASAAQGSYGYTF. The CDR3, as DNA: TGTGCCAGTGCAGCTCAGGGGTCCTATGGCTACACCTTC. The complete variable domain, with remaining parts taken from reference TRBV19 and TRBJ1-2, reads DGGITQSPKYLFRKEGQNVTLSCEQNLNHDAMYWYRQDPGQGLRLIYYSQIVNDFQKGDIAEGYSVSREKKESFPLTVTSAQKNPTAFYLCASAAQGSYGYTFGSGTRLTVV.